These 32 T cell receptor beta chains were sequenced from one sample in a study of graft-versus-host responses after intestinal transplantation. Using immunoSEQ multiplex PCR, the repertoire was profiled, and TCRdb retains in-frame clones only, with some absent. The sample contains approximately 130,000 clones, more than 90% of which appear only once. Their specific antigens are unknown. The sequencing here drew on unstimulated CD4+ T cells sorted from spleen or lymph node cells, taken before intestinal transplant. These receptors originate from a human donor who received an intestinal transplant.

CDR3 sequence reads: CASSPRVNTEAFF. The CDR3 DNA reads TGTGCCAGCAGCCCCAGGGTGAACACTGAAGCTTTCTTT. The chain is built from TRBV21-1 and TRBJ1-1; TRBD1 was called by the table and not checked on the DNA. TRBV21-1 is described as a pseudogene. The CDR3 is 13 amino acids.

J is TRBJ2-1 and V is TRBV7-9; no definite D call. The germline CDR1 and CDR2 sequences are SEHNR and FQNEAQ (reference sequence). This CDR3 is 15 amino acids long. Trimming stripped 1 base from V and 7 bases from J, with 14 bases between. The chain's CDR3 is CASSLVPTNKNEQFF. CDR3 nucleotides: TGTGCCAGCAGCTTAGTTCCCACCAATAAGAATGAGCAGTTCTTC.

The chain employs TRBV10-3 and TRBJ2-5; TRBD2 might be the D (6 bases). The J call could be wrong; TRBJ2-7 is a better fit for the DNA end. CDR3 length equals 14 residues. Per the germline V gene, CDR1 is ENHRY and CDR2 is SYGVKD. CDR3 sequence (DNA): TGTGCCATCAGTGAGTCGGGGGAGGACCACGAGCAGTACTTC. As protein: CAISESGEDHEQYF.

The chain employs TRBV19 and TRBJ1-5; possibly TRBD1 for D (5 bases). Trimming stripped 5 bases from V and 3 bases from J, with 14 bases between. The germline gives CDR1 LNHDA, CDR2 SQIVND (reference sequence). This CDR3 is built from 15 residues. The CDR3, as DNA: TGTGCCAGTAGTTGGGGGGGGAGATTCAATCAGCCCCAGCATTTT. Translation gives CASSWGGRFNQPQHF.

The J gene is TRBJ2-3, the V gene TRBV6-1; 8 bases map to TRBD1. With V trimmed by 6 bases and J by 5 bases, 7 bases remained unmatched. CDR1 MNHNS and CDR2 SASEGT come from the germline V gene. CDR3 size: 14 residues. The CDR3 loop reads CASSQQGGLDTQYF. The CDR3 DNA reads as TGTGCCAGCAGCCAACAGGGGGGATTAGATACGCAGTATTTT.

This chain's CDR3 is CASSEGPEAFF. The CDR3 coding sequence is TGTGCCAGCAGCGAAGGACCTGAAGCTTTCTTT. The chain couples TRBV7-7 to TRBJ1-1; no firm D call. Germline CDR1 is SSHAT and CDR2 is FNYEAQ (reference sequence). CDR3 length: 11 amino acids. V lost 5 bases to trimming and J lost 6 bases, with 7 bases between them.

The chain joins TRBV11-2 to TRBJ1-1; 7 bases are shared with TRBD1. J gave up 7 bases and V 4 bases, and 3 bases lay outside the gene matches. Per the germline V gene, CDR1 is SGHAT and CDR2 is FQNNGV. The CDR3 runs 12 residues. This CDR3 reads CASSSSGGEAFF. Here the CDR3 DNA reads TGTGCCAGCAGCTCTTCAGGGGGTGAAGCTTTCTTT.

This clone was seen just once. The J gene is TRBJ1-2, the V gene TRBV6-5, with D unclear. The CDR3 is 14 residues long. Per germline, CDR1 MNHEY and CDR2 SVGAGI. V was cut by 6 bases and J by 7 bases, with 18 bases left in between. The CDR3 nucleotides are TGTGCCAGCAGACGCCTTTCGGCCCAGGTTGGCTACACCTTC. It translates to CASRRLSAQVGYTF.

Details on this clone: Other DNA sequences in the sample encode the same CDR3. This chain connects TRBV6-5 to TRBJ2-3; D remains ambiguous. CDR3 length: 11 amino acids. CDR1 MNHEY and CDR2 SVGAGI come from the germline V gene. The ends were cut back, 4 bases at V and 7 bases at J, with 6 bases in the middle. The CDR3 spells CASSSTNTQYF. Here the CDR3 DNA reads TGTGCCAGCAGTTCAACAAATACGCAGTATTTT.

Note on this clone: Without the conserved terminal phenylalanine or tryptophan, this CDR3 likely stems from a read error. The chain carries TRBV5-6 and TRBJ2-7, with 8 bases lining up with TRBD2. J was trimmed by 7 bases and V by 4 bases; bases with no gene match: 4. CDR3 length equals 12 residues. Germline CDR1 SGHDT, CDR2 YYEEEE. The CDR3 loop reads CASSLAGGEQYL. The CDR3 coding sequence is TGTGCCAGCAGCCTTGCGGGAGGAGAGCAGTACCTC.

The CDR3 is CASSRGGEAYTGELFF. The CDR3 DNA is TGTGCCAGCAGCCGAGGAGGGGAGGCGTACACCGGGGAGCTGTTTTTT. The rearrangement uses TRBV5-4 and TRBJ2-2, with D possibly matching TRBD2 (6 bases). Trimming removed 4 bases from V and 3 bases from J, with 16 bases in between. Germline V CDR1 and CDR2: SGHNT, YYREEE (reference sequence). The CDR3 is 16 residues long.

DNA for the CDR3: TGTGCCAGCAGCACCGGGGGACTAGCGGGGGGGTTATCCTACGAGCAGTACTTC. Translation: CASSTGGLAGGLSYEQYF. The gene calls are TRBV7-8 and TRBJ2-7, with TRBD2 matching 16 bases. Per germline, CDR1 SGHVS and CDR2 FQNEAQ. CDR3 length: 18 residues. The V gene end was trimmed by 5 bases and the J gene end by 1 base; junction bases not matched to a gene: 8.

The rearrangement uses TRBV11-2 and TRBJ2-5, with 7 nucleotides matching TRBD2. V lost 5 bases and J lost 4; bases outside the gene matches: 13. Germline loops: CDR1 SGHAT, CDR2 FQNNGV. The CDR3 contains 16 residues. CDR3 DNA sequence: TGTGCCAGCAGCCTCAAACTAGCGAATCTTGGAGAGACCCAGTACTTC. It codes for CASSLKLANLGETQYF.

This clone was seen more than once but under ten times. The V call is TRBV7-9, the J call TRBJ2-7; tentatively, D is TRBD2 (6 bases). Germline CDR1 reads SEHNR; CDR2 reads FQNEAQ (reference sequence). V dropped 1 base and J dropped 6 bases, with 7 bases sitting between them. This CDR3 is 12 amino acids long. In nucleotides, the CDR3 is TGTGCCAGCAGCTTAGTAGCGGTCGAGCAGTACTTC. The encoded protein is CASSLVAVEQYF. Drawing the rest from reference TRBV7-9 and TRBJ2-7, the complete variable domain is DTGVSQNPRHKITKRGQNVTFRCDPISEHNRLYWYRQTLGQGPEFLTYFQNEAQLEKSRLLSDRFSAERPKGSFSTLEIQRTEQGDSAMYLCASSLVAVEQYFGPGTRLTVT.

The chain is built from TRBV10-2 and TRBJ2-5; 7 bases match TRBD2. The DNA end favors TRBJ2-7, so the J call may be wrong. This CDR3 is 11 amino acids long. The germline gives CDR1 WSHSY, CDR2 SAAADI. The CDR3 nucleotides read TGCGCCAGCAAGGCGGGGGACGAGCAGTACTTC. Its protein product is CASKAGDEQYF.

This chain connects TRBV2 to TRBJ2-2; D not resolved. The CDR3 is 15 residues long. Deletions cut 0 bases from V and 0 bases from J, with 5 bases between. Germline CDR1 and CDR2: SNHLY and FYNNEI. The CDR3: CASSEAGSNTGELFF. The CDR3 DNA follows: TGTGCCAGCAGTGAAGCCGGATCGAACACCGGGGAGCTGTTTTTT.

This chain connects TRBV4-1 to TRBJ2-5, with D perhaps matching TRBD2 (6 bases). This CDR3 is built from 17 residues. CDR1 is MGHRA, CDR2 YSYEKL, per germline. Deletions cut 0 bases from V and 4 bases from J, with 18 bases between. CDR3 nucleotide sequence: TGCGCCAGCAGCCAAGATCATTGGGGGGTAGCCCGAGAGACCCAGTACTTC. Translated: CASSQDHWGVARETQYF.

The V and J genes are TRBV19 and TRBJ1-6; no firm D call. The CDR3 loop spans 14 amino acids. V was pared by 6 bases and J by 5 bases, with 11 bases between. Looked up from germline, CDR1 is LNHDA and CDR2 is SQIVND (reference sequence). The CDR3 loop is CASRTGLDNSPLHF. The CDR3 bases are TGTGCCAGTAGGACGGGTCTTGATAATTCACCCCTCCACTTT.

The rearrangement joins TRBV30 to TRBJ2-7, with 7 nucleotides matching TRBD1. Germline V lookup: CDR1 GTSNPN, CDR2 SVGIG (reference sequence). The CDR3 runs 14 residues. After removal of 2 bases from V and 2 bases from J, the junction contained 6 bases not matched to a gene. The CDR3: CAWSTLQGTYEQYF. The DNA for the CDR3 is TGTGCCTGGAGTACATTACAGGGGACCTACGAGCAGTACTTC.

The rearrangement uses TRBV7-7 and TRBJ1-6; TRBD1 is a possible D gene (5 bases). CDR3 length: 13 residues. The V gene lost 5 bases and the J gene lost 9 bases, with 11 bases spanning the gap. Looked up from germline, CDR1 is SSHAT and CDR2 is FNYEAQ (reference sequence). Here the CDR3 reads CASSLRQSSPLHF. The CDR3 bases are TGTGCCAGCAGCCTCAGACAGAGTTCACCCCTCCACTTT.

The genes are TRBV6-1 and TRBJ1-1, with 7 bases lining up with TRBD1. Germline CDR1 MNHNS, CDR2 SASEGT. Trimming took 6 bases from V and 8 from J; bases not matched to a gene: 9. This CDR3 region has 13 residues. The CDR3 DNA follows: TGTGCCAGCAGGACCCACAGGGGAGCCGAAGCTTTCTTT. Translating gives CASRTHRGAEAFF.

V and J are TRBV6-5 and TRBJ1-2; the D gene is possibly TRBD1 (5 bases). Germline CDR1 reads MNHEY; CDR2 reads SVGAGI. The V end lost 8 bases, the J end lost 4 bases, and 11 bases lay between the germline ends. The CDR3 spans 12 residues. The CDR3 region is CASGPGLYGYTF. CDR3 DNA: TGTGCCAGCGGCCCGGGACTCTATGGCTACACCTTC.

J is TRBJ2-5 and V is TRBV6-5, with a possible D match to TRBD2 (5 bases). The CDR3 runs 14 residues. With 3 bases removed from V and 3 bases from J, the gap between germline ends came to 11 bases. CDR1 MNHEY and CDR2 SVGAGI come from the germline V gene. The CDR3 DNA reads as TGTGCCAGCAGTTATCGAGGAGCGGAAGAGACCCAGTACTTC. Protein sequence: CASSYRGAEETQYF.

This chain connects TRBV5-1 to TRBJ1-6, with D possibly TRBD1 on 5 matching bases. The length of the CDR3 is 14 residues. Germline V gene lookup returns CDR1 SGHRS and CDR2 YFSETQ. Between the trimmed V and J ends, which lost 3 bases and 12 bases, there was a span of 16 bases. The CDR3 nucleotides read TGCGCCAGCAGCTCGTCCGGGACGGAGGGACCCCTCCACTTT. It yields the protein CASSSSGTEGPLHF.

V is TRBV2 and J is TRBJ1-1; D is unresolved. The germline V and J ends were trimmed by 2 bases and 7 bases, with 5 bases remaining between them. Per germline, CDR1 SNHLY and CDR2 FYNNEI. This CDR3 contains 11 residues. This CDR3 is CASSERLEAFF. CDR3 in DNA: TGTGCCAGCAGTGAAAGACTTGAAGCTTTCTTT.

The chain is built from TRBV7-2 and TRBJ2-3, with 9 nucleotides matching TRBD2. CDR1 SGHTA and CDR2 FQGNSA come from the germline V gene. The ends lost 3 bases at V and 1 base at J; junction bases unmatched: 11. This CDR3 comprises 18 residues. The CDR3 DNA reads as TGTGCCAGCAGCTTCCCTACCACGGGACTAGCCGGCACAGATACGCAGTATTTT. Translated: CASSFPTTGLAGTDTQYF.

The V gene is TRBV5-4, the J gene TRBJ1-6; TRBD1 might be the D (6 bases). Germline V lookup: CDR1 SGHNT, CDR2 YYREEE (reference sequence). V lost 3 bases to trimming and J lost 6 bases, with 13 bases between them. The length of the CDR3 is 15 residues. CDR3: CASSWGGSFNSPLHF. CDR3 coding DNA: TGTGCCAGCAGCTGGGGGGGCAGTTTTAATTCACCCCTCCACTTT.

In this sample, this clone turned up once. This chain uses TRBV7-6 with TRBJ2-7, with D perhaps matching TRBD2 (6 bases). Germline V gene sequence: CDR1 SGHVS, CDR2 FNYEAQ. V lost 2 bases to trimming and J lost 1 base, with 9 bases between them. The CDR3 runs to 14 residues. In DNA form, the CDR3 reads TGTGCCAGCAGCTTATTGGAGGGATCCTACGAGCAGTACTTC. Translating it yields CASSLLEGSYEQYF.

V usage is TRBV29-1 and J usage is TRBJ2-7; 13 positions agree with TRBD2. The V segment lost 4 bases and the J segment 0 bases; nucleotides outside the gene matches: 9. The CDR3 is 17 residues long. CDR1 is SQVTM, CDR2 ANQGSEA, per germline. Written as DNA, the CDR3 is TGCAGCGTTGGCGGACTAGCGGGGGCCTCGAGCTCCTACGAGCAGTACTTC. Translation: CSVGGLAGASSSYEQYF.

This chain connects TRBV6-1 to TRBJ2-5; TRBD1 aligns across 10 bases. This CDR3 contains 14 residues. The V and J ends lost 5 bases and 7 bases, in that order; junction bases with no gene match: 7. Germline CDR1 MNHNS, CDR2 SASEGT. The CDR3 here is CASSPDRGPGTQYF. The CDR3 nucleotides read TGTGCCAGCAGTCCCGACAGGGGGCCCGGGACCCAGTACTTC.

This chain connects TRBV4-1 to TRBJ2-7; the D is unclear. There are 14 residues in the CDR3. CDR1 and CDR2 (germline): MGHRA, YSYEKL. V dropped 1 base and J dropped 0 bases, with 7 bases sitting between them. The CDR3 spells CASSQGAISYEQYF. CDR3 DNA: TGCGCCAGCAGCCAAGGAGCGATCTCCTACGAGCAGTACTTC.

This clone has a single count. CDR3 nucleotides: TGTGCCAGCAGCCCGAAAGCGAACACTGAAGCTTTCTTT. This codes for CASSPKANTEAFF. The chain employs TRBV11-2 and TRBJ1-1; unclear D gene. The CDR3 is made up of 13 amino acids. Germline values: CDR1 SGHAT, CDR2 FQNNGV. Trimming left V 5 bases short and J 1 base short, with 8 bases between.